These 24 T cell receptor beta chains share one sample of origin, sequenced in a study of blood T cells in healthy people across ages. Then a second PCR, running about 7 to 11 cycles, was carried out with a sample-barcoded 5' primer and a J-beta primer mix. MiXCR, applied by TCRdb to the 5' RACE reads, yields one record per CDR3 protein. Of 1.5 million to 2 million distinct CDR3 sequences listed, 49% are singletons. Specimen: blood. The receptor source for this set is a middle-aged woman in good health.

The chain recombines TRBV20-1 with TRBJ2-7; D possibly corresponds to TRBD2 (7 bases). CDR3 length: 13 amino acids. Germline CDR1 is DFQATT and CDR2 is SNEGSKA (reference sequence). CDR3 nucleotides: TGCAGCCTGCTGCGGGGGCGGATCTACGAGCAGTACTTC. Its protein product is CSLLRGRIYEQYF.

CDR3 sequence: CASTGTTNEQFF. The CDR3 DNA reads as TGTGCCAGCACAGGGACTACCAATGAGCAGTTCTTC. V usage is TRBV6-2 or TRBV6-3 and J usage is TRBJ2-1; 7 nucleotides agree with TRBD2. Germline V CDR1 and CDR2: MNHEY, SVGEGT. J lost 6 bases, V lost 7 bases, and 3 bases had no gene match. CDR3 length equals 12 residues.

The chain combines TRBV5-1 with TRBJ1-2; D remains ambiguous. CDR1 is SGHRS and CDR2 is YFSETQ in the germline V gene. The CDR3 extends over 13 amino acids. V was clipped by 2 bases and J by 4 bases, with 9 bases between them. CDR3 in DNA: TGCGCCAGCAGCTTCGACGCGGGCTATGGCTACACCTTC. As protein: CASSFDAGYGYTF.

The rearrangement joins TRBV3-1 to TRBJ2-4; 7 bases align to TRBD2. The last part of the DNA fits TRBJ2-5 better; the J call may be wrong. The CDR3 sequence is 17 residues long. CDR1 and CDR2 (germline): LGHDT, YNNKEL (reference sequence). CDR3 protein: CASSQDPTSFPQETQYF. CDR3 sequence (DNA): TGTGCCAGCAGCCAAGACCCGACTAGCTTCCCTCAAGAGACCCAGTACTTC.

This chain joins TRBV20-1 and TRBJ2-3, with D possibly being TRBD2 (6 bases). This CDR3 spans 15 amino acids. V was cut by 6 bases and J by 1 base, with 17 bases left in between. Germline loops: CDR1 DFQATT, CDR2 SNEGSKA (reference sequence). CDR3 coding DNA: TGCAGTGCGACGACGGGGCGGAGGGGCACAGATACGCAGTATTTT. Its protein product is CSATTGRRGTDTQYF.

The chain carries TRBV29-1 and TRBJ2-3, with D unclear. V was pared by 5 bases and J by 2 bases, with 11 bases between. This CDR3 is 13 amino acids long. CDR1 is SQVTM, CDR2 ANQGSEA, per germline. CDR3 in amino acids: CSVTNPYTDTQYF. CDR3 DNA sequence: TGCAGCGTTACTAACCCCTACACAGATACGCAGTATTTT.

The chain is built from TRBV7-2 and TRBJ2-3, with D unresolved. In germline, CDR1 is SGHTA, CDR2 FQGNSA. V shed 3 bases and J shed 5 bases, with 9 bases lying between them. The CDR3 loop spans 13 amino acids. The CDR3 nucleotides read TGTGCCAGCAGCTTCCCAGCCCAAGATACGCAGTATTTT. This translates into CASSFPAQDTQYF.

The V and J genes are TRBV2 and TRBJ2-3; D unclear. The CDR3 is 11 residues long. Trimming shortened V by 8 bases and J by 10 bases, and 13 bases separated the two germline ends. Per germline, CDR1 SNHLY and CDR2 FYNNEI. The CDR3: CASLRSRAQYF. The CDR3 nucleotides are TGTGCCAGCTTAAGAAGCCGTGCGCAGTATTTT.

This clonotype occurred a few times. This rearrangement joins TRBV12-3 or TRBV12-4 to TRBJ2-1; 9 bases agree with TRBD1. The length of the CDR3 is 15 residues. The J segment lost 5 bases and the V segment lost 6 bases, leaving 8 bases of the junction unmatched. In nucleotides, the CDR3 is TGTGCCAGCAGACTCCGGGACAGGGCGGACAATGAGCAGTTCTTC. Its protein is CASRLRDRADNEQFF.

The J gene is TRBJ2-3, the V gene TRBV3-1; D could derive from TRBD1 or TRBD2 (5 bases each). The germline CDR1 and CDR2 sequences are LGHDT and YNNKEL (reference sequence). V was cut by 3 bases and J by 0 bases, with 16 bases left in between. The CDR3 extends over 17 amino acids. The CDR3 nucleotides read TGTGCCAGCAGCCAGTATCGGTGGGGGAGAAGCACAGATACGCAGTATTTT. Protein product: CASSQYRWGRSTDTQYF.

This clonotype was found a few times. The CDR3 here is CASGSRDRGYEQYF. For the CDR3, the DNA is TGTGCCAGCGGATCGAGAGACAGGGGCTACGAGCAGTACTTC. The J gene is TRBJ2-7, the V gene TRBV12-3 or TRBV12-4; 8 bases are a match to TRBD1. Losses at the gene ends were 8 bases for V and 3 bases for J; bases not matched to a gene: 9. The CDR3 spans 14 residues.

The table lists this clonotype with a few counts. The chain has TRBV7-9 and TRBJ1-1; TRBD1 might be the D (6 bases). The CDR3 runs to 10 residues. Trimming cost V 7 bases and J 10 bases, with 10 bases left between them. The germline gives CDR1 SEHNR, CDR2 FQNEAQ (reference sequence). This CDR3 reads CASMGTLAFF. The DNA of the CDR3 is TGTGCCAGCATGGGGACATTAGCTTTCTTT.

This clonotype has just a few counts. The gene calls are TRBV4-3 and TRBJ1-2, with TRBD1 matching 7 bases. Germline CDR1 is LGHNA and CDR2 is YSLEER. The CDR3 has 16 amino acids. V was pared by 0 bases and J by 6 bases, with 10 bases of the junction left unmatched. The CDR3 sequence is CASSQEERTGIDGYTF. As DNA, the CDR3 is TGCGCCAGCAGCCAAGAAGAAAGGACAGGCATCGATGGCTACACCTTC.

The chain uses TRBV6-6 and TRBJ2-3, with D hard to call. Germline V gives CDR1 MNHNY, CDR2 SVGAGI (reference sequence). Trimming took 8 bases from V and 4 from J, leaving 16 bases between them. This CDR3 is 14 amino acids long. The CDR3 is CASQPGGEADTQYF. As DNA, the CDR3 is TGTGCCAGCCAACCCGGTGGCGAGGCAGATACGCAGTATTTT.

V gene TRBV10-3 combines with J gene TRBJ2-5, with 13 bases matching TRBD2. This CDR3 spans 18 amino acids. With 4 bases clipped from V and 5 bases from J, the junction kept 13 bases outside the gene matches. CDR1 and CDR2 from the germline V gene are ENHRY and SYGVKD. The CDR3 region has the DNA TGTGCCATCAGTGCCCACACTAGCGGGGGGGCCTTTGAGGAGACCCAGTACTTC. It translates to CAISAHTSGGAFEETQYF.

The J gene is TRBJ2-3, the V gene TRBV6-2 or TRBV6-3; possibly TRBD1 or TRBD2 for D (5 bases each). Trimming left V 0 bases short and J 6 bases short, with 19 bases between. CDR1 and CDR2 from the germline V gene are MNHEY and SVGEGT. This CDR3 region has 17 residues. The CDR3 sequence is CASSYSFKRGSSDTQYF. The CDR3 DNA reads TGTGCCAGCAGTTACTCGTTTAAGAGGGGCTCTTCGGATACGCAGTATTTT.

The J gene is TRBJ2-1, the V gene TRBV7-2; TRBD2 matches 8 bases. The CDR3 extends over 17 amino acids. The V segment lost 5 bases and the J segment 5 bases; nucleotides outside the gene matches: 14. CDR1 SGHTA and CDR2 FQGNSA come from the germline V gene. This CDR3 is CASSLARGRILHNEQFF. The CDR3 bases are TGTGCCAGCAGCCTCGCGCGCGGGAGGATCCTCCACAATGAGCAGTTCTTC.

CDR3 DNA sequence: TGTGCCACCCGTAACGTCGGGGGGGTTGGCTACACCTTC. This sequence encodes CATRNVGGVGYTF. The chain is built from TRBV15 and TRBJ1-2; a possible D gene is TRBD1 (5 bases). V was clipped by 8 bases and J by 7 bases, with 17 bases between them. The CDR3 extends over 13 amino acids. The germline CDR1 and CDR2 sequences are LNHNV and YYDKDF (reference sequence).

This clonotype was observed a single time. V and J are TRBV7-9 and TRBJ2-5; tentative D call: TRBD2 (5 bases). The germline gives CDR1 SEHNR, CDR2 FQNEAQ (reference sequence). The CDR3 is made up of 13 amino acids. CDR3 sequence: CAAEGPPGKEQYF. CDR3 nucleotide sequence: TGTGCTGCCGAAGGACCTCCGGGAAAAGAGCAGTACTTC.

The gene calls are TRBV20-1 and TRBJ2-7; tentative D call: TRBD1 (8 bases). V was cut by 2 bases and J by 6 bases, with 17 bases left in between. This CDR3 spans 14 amino acids. CDR1 is DFQATT and CDR2 is SNEGSKA in the germline V gene (reference sequence). The CDR3 nucleotides read TGCAGTGCTAGAACCGGACAGGGAGGGCGCGAGCAGTACTTC. Residues: CSARTGQGGREQYF.

This clonotype was counted between two and nine times. This sequence joins TRBV7-9 and TRBJ2-7, with D tentatively TRBD1 (6 bases). The V end lost 5 bases, the J end lost 2 bases, and 16 bases lay between the germline ends. This CDR3 has 15 amino acids. The V gene's germline CDR1 is SEHNR and CDR2 FQNEAQ (reference sequence). The CDR3 sequence is CASSPETGTAYEQYF. CDR3 in DNA: TGTGCCAGCAGCCCAGAGACAGGAACAGCCTACGAGCAGTACTTC.

The CDR3 sequence: CASSSKPGTEIYNEQFF. CDR3 DNA: TGTGCCAGCAGCTCGAAACCCGGGACAGAGATATACAATGAGCAGTTCTTC. V is TRBV7-8 and J is TRBJ2-1; TRBD1 aligns across 7 bases. The J segment lost 4 bases and the V segment lost 4 bases, leaving 13 bases of the junction unmatched. The CDR3 loop spans 17 amino acids. CDR1 is SGHVS, CDR2 FQNEAQ, per germline. Full variable domain (outside the CDR3, taken from reference TRBV7-8 and TRBJ2-1): GAGVSQSPRYKVAKRGQDVALRCDPISGHVSLFWYQQALGQGPEFLTYFQNEAQLDKSGLPSDRFFAERPEGSVSTLKIQRTQQEDSAVYLCASSSKPGTEIYNEQFFGPGTRLTVL.

The chain has TRBV20-1 and TRBJ2-7, with D unclear. Trimming cost V 8 bases and J 3 bases, with 8 bases left between them. CDR1 DFQATT and CDR2 SNEGSKA come from the germline V gene (reference sequence). This CDR3 comprises 10 residues. The CDR3 DNA follows: TGCAGTACAAAGGGCTACGAGCAGTACTTC. It codes for CSTKGYEQYF.

This chain joins TRBV12-3 or TRBV12-4 and TRBJ2-3; no reliable D call. The CDR3 is 14 amino acids. V shed 5 bases and J shed 0 bases, with 9 bases lying between them. The CDR3 protein is CASSLIQSTDTQYF. The CDR3 coding sequence is TGTGCCAGCAGTCTAATCCAAAGCACAGATACGCAGTATTTT.